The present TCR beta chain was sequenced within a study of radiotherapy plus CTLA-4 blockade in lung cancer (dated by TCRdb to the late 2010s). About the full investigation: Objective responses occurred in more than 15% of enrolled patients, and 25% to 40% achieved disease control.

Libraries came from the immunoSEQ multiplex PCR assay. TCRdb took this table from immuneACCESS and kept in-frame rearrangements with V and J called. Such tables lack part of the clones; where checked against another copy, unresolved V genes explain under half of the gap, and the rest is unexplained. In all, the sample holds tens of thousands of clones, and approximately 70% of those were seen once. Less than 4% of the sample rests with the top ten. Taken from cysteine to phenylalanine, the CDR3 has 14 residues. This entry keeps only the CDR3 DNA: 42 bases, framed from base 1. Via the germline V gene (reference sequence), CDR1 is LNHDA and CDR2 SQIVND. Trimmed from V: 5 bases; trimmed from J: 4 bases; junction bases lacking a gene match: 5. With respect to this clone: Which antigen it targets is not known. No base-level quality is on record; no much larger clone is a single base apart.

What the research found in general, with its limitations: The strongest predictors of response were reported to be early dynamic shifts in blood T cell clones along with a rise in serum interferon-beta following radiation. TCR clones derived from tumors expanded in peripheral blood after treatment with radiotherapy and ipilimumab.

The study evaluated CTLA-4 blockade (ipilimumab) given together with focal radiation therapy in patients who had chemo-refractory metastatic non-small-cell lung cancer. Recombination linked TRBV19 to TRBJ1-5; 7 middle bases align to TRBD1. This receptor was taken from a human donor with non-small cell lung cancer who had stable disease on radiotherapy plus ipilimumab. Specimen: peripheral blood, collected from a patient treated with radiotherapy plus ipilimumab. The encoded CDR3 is CASSEGARNQPQHF. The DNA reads TGTGCCAGTAGTGAGGGGGCCAGGAATCAGCCCCAGCATTTT.